This TCR beta chain was sequenced during a study of blood T cell repertoires in COVID-19. Overall study: Sample material is recorded as cDNA or gDNA derived from T cells, B-cell-depleted T cells, or PBMCs.

Details on this clone: The sample contains more than one DNA sequence encoding this CDR3.

Original methodology: From reference gene primer amplification, estimates of nucleated cell counts were derived. Sequencing used immunoSEQ multiplex PCR; TCRdb keeps in-frame clones, though not all of them. That table is the source of V, J and clone size, and D and trimming were worked out from the DNA. Of hundreds of thousands of clones detected, around 91% appear once; the ten largest clones hold roughly 2.5%. Trimming shortened V by 6 bases and J by 3 bases, and 8 bases separated the two germline ends. Germline-derived CDR1 and CDR2 are MNHEY and SVGAGI. This CDR3 contains 12 residues. The participants were between roughly 18 and 89 years old and came from fewer than 25 US areas. Recovered status in Cohort 3 required two negative PCRs, clearance, or symptom resolution.

The rearrangement uses TRBV6-5 and TRBJ1-2; D is unresolved. Sequences were obtained from PBMCs or T cells enriched from blood (not recorded which). The source is a woman aged 18-30 years who had recovered from COVID-19. CDR3 DNA: TGTGCCAGCAGCCGAGGAGACTATGGCTACACCTTC. Amino acids: CASSRGDYGYTF.